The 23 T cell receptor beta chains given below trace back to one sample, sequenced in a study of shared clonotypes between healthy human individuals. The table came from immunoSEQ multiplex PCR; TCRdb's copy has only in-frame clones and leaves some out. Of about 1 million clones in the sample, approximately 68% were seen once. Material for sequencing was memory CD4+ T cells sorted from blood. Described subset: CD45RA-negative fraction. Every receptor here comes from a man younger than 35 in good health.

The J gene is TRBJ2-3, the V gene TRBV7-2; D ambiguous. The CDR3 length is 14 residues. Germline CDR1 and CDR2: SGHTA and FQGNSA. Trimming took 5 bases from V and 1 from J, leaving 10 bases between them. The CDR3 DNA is TGTGCCAGCAGCACTCGCGGAGGCACAGATACGCAGTATTTT. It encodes CASSTRGGTDTQYF. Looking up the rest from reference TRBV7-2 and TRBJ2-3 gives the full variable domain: GAGVSQSPSNKVTEKGKDVELRCDPISGHTALYWYRQSLGQGLEFLIYFQGNSAPDKSGLPSDRFSAERTGGSVSTLTIQRTQQEDSAVYLCASSTRGGTDTQYFGPGTRLTVL.

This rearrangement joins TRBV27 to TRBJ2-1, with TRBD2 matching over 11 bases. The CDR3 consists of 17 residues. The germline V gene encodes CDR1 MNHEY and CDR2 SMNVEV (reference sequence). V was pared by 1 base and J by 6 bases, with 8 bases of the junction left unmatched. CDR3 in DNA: TGTGCCAGCAGTTTATACCCAACTAGCGGGAGTCGCAATGAGCAGTTCTTC. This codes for CASSLYPTSGSRNEQFF.

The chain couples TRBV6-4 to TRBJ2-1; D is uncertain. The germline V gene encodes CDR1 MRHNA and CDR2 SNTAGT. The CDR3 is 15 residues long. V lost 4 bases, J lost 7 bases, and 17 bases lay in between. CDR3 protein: CASSAHMGMGNEQFF. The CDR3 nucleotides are TGTGCCAGCAGTGCCCACATGGGGATGGGGAATGAGCAGTTCTTC.

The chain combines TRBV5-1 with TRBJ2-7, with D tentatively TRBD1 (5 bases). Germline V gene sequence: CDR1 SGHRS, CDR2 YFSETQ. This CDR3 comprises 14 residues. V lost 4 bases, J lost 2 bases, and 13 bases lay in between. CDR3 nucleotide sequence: TGCGCCAGCAGCGCAGGGTCGCTCCCCTACGAGCAGTACTTC. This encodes CASSAGSLPYEQYF.

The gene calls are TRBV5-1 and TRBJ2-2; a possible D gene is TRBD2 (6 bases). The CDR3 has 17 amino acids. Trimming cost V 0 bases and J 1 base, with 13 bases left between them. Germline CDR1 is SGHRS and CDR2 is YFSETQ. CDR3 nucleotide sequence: TGCGCCAGCAGCTTGGCGGAAGGGACTGGGAACACCGGGGAGCTGTTTTTT. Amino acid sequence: CASSLAEGTGNTGELFF.

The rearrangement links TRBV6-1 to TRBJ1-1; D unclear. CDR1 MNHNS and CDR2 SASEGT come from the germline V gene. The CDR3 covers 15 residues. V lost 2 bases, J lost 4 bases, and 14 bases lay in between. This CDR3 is CASSEMWGGRTEAFF. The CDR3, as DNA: TGTGCCAGCAGTGAAATGTGGGGAGGGCGCACTGAAGCTTTCTTT.

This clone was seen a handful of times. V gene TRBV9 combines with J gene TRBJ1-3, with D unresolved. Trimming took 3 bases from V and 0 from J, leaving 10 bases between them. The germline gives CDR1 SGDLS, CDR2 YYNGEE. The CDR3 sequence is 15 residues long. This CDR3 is CASSAATSSGNTIYF. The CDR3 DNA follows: TGTGCCAGCAGCGCGGCCACAAGCTCTGGAAACACCATATATTTT.

CDR3 sequence reads: CASSEQDRDSPLHF. The CDR3 bases are TGTGCCAGCAGTGAACAAGACCGGGATTCACCCCTCCACTTT. V usage is TRBV6-1 and J usage is TRBJ1-6; no definite D call. V lost 2 bases to trimming and J lost 8 bases, with 10 bases between them. The CDR3 has 14 amino acids. Per the germline V gene, CDR1 is MNHNS and CDR2 is SASEGT.

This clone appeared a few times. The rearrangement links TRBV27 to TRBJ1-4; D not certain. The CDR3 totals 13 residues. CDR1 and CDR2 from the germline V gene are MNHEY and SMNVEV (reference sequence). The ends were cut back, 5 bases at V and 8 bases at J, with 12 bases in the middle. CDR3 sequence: CASSPYGEEKLFF. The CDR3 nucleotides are TGTGCCAGCAGTCCATACGGGGAGGAAAAACTGTTTTTT.

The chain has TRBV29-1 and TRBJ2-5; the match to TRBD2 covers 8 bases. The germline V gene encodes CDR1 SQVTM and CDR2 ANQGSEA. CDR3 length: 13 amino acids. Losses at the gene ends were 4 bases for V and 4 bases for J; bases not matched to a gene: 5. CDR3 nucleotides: TGCAGCGTTGCCGGGGGGGGGTTAGAGACCCAGTACTTC. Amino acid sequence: CSVAGGGLETQYF.

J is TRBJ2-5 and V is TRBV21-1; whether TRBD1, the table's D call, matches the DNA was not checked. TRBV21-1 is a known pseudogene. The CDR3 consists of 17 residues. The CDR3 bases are TGTGCCAGCAGCAAACCTATAGGGACAGGGGGGCAAGAGACCCAGTACTTC. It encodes CASSKPIGTGGQETQYF.

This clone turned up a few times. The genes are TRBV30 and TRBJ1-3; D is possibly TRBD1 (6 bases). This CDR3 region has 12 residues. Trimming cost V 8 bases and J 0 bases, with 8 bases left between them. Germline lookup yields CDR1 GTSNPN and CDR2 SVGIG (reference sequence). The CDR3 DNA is TGTGCCCAGGGGCTCTCTGGAAACACCATATATTTT. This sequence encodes CAQGLSGNTIYF.

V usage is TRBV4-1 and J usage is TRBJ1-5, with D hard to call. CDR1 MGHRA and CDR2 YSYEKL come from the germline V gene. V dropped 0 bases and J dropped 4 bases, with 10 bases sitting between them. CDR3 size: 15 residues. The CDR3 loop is CASSQDRTENQPQHF. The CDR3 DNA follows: TGCGCCAGCAGCCAAGATAGAACGGAGAATCAGCCCCAGCATTTT.

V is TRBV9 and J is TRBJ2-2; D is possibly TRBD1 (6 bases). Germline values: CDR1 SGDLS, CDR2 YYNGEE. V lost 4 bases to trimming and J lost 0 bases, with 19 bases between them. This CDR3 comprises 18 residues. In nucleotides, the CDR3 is TGTGCCAGCAGCCCTACCGGAGCAGGGGCGACGAACACCGGGGAGCTGTTTTTT. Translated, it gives CASSPTGAGATNTGELFF.

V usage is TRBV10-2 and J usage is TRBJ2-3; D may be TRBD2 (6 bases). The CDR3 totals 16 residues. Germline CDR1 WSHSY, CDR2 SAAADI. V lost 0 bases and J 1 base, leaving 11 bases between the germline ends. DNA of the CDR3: TGCGCCAGCAGTGAGTCTGGCGGGGTAGGCACAGATACGCAGTATTTT. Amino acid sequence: CASSESGGVGTDTQYF.

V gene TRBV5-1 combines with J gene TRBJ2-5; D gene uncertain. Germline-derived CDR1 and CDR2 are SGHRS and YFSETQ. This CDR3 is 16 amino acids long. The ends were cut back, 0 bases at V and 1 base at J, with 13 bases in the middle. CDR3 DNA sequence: TGCGCCAGCAGCTTGGGACCACCCCGGCCCCAAGAGACCCAGTACTTC. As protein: CASSLGPPRPQETQYF.

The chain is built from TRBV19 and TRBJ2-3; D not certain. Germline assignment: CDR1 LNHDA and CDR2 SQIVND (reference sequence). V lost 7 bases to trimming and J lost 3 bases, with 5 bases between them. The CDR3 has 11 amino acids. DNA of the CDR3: TGTGCCAGTAAGTGGACAGATACGCAGTATTTT. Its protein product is CASKWTDTQYF.

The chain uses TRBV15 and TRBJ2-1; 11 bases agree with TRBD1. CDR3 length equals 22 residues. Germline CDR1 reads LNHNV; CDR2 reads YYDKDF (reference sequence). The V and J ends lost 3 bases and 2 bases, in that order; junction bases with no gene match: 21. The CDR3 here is CATSRDRGRGSSGKGTYNEQFF. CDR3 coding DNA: TGTGCCACCAGCAGGGACAGGGGGCGGGGGTCTAGCGGGAAGGGCACCTACAATGAGCAGTTCTTC.

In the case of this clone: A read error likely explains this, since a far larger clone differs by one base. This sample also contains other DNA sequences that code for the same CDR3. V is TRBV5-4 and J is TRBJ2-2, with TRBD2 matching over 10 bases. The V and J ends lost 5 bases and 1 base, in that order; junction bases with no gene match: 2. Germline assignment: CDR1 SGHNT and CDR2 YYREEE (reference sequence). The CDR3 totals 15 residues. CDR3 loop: CASSLAGGNTGELFF. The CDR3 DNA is TGTGCCAGCAGTTTAGCGGGAGGGAACACCGGGGAGCTGTTTTTT.

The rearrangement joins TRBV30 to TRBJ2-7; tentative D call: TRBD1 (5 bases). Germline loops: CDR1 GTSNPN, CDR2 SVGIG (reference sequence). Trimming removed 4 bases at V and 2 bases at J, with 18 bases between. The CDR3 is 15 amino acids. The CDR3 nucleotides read TGTGCCTGGAAAAGGAAGGGGATGGATCCCTACGAGCAGTACTTC. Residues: CAWKRKGMDPYEQYF.

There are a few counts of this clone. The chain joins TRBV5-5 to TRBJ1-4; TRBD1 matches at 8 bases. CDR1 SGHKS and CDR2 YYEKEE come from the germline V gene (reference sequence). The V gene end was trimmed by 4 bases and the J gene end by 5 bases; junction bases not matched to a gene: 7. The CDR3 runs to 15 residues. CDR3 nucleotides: TGTGCCAGCAGCCTACAGGGGGTGATGAATGAAAAACTGTTTTTT. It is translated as CASSLQGVMNEKLFF.

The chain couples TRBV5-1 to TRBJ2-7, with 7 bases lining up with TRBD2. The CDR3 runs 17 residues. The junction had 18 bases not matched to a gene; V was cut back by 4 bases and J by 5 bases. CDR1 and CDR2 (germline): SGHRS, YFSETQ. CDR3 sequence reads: CASSPGAGAVGLDEQYF. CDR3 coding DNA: TGCGCCAGCAGCCCGGGCGCGGGAGCGGTAGGGCTAGACGAGCAGTACTTC.

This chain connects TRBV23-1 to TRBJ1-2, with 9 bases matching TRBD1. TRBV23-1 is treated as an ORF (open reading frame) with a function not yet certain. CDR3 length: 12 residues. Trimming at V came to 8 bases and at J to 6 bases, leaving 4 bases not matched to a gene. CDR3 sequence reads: CASPRTGDGYTF. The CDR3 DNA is TGCGCCAGCCCCCGGACAGGGGATGGCTACACCTTC.